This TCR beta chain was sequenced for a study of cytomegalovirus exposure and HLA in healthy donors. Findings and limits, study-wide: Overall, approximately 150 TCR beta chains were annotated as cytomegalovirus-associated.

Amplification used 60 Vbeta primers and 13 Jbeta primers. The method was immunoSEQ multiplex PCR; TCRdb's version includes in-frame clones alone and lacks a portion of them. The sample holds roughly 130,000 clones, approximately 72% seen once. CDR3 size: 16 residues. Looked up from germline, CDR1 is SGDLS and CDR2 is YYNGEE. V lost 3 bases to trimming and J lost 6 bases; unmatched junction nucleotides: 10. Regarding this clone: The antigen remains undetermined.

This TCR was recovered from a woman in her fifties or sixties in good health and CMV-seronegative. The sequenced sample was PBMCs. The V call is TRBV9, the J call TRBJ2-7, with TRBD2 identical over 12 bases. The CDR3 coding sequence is TGTGCCAGCAGCGAGGGGGAGGGACTAGCGGGTGGCGAGCAGTACTTC. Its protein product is CASSEGEGLAGGEQYF.